This T cell receptor beta chain was documented in a study of blood T cells in healthy people across ages. Remarks on this clonotype: What it binds is unknown.

Study observations and caveats: Older age went with lower TCR beta diversity per million T cells, in a roughly linear way.

Primed by a sample-barcoded 5' primer and a J-beta primer mix, a second PCR proceeded for 7 to 11 cycles. TCRdb recomputed calls from the 5' RACE reads with MiXCR, one row per CDR3 protein. The sample has 1,500,000 or so distinct CDR3 sequences, approximately 60% seen once. The sequence came from a man aged 18 to 30 in good health. Sequencing was performed on blood.

In DNA form, the CDR3 reads TGTGCCAGCAGCCTGAATGAGGGGTGGACTGAAGCTTTCTTT. Translated: CASSLNEGWTEAFF. This rearrangement joins TRBV3-1 to TRBJ1-1; weak D call: TRBD1 (5 bases). CDR3 length: 14 residues. Looked up from germline, CDR1 is LGHDT and CDR2 is YNNKEL (reference sequence). V lost 4 bases and J lost 5, with 14 bases in between.